The clone carrying this T cell receptor beta chain was detected only once. Its antigen is still unknown. This sample was taken from a study of siplizumab effects on memory and regulatory T cells. Study-wide results and limits: Confirmation that proliferating Tregs from siplizumab cultures had suppressive function was not obtained. Researchers could map only a minor fraction of alloreactive clones to unstimulated subsets. Naive T cells were seen as more diverse than memory cells and as major alloresponse contributors.

The V gene's germline CDR1 is SEHNR and CDR2 FQNEAQ (reference sequence). V was shortened by 8 bases and J by 1 base, with 9 bases between the two germline ends. The CDR3 runs to 12 residues. Using immunoSEQ multiplex PCR, the repertoire was profiled, and TCRdb retains in-frame clones only, with some absent. The sample has some 75,000 clones; 93% are singletons. Sample: CD8+ T cells sorted from blood. The chain couples TRBV7-9 to TRBJ2-7, with unresolved D. This TCR came from a human donor in good health. The CDR3 is CASGDKSYEQYF. For the CDR3, the DNA is TGTGCCAGCGGTGACAAATCCTACGAGCAGTACTTC. The whole variable domain, filled in from reference TRBV7-9 and TRBJ2-7, reads DTGVSQNPRHKITKRGQNVTFRCDPISEHNRLYWYRQTLGQGPEFLTYFQNEAQLEKSRLLSDRFSAERPKGSFSTLEIQRTEQGDSAMYLCASGDKSYEQYFGPGTRLTVT.